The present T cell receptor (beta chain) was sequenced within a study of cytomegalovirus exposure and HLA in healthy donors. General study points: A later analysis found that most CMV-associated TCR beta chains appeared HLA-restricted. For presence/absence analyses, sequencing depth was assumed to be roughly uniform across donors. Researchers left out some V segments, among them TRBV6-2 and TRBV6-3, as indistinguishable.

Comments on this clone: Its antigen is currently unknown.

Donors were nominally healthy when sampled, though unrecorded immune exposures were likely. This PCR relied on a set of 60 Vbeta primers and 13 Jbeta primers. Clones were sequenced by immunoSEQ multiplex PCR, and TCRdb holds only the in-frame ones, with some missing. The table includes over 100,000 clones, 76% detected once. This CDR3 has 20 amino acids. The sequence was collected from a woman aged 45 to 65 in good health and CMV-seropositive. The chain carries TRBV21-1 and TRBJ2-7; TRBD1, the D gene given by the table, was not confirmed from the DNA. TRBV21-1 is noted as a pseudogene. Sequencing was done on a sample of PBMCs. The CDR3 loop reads CASSIKRDLGTQTFPYEQYF. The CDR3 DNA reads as TGTGCCAGCAGCATAAAAAGGGATCTGGGGACACAAACTTTCCCCTACGAGCAGTACTTC.